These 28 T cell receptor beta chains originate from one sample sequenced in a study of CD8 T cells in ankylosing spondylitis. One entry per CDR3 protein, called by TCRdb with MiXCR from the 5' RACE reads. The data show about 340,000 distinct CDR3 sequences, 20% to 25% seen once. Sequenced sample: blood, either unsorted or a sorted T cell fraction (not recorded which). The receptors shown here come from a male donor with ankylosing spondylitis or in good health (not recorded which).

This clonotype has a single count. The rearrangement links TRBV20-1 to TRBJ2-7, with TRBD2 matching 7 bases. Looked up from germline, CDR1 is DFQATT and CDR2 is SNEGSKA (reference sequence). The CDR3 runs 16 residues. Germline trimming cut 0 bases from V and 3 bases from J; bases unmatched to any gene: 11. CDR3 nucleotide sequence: TGCAGTGCTAGAGATTTTTGGGCGGGGGAGGGCTACGAGCAGTACTTC. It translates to CSARDFWAGEGYEQYF.

CDR3 nucleotide sequence: TGTGCCGCCCGGGACGGGACAATTAACACCGGGGAGCTGTTTTTT. It is translated as CAARDGTINTGELFF. This chain uses TRBV19 with TRBJ2-2; TRBD1 is a possible D gene (6 bases). Germline V lookup: CDR1 LNHDA, CDR2 SQIVND (reference sequence). This CDR3 comprises 15 residues. V gave up 11 bases and J gave up 2 bases, with 18 bases separating them. The variable domain in full, completed from reference TRBV19 and TRBJ2-2, reads DGGITQSPKYLFRKEGQNVTLSCEQNLNHDAMYWYRQDPGQGLRLIYYSQIVNDFQKGDIAEGYSVSREKKESFPLTVTSAQKNPTAFYLCAARDGTINTGELFFGEGSRLTVL.

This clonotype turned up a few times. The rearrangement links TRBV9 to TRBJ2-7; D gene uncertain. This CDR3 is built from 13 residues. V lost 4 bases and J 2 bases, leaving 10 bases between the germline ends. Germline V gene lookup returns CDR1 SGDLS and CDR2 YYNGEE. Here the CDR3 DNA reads TGTGCCAGCAGCAAAGGAGATACCTACGAGCAGTACTTC. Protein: CASSKGDTYEQYF. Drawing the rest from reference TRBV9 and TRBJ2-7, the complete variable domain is DSGVTQTPKHLITATGQRVTLRCSPRSGDLSVYWYQQSLDQGLQFLIQYYNGEERAKGNILERFSAQQFPDLHSELNLSSLELGDSALYFCASSKGDTYEQYFGPGTRLTVT.

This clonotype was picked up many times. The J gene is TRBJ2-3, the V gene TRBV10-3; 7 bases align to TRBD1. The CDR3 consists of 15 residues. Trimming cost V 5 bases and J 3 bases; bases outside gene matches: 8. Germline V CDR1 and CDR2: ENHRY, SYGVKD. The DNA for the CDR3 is TGTGCCATCAGTCCAAGACAGGGCGGGACAGATACGCAGTATTTT. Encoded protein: CAISPRQGGTDTQYF.

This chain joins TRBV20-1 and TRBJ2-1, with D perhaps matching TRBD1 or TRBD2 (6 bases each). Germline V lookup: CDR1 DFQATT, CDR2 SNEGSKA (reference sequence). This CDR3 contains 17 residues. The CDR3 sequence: CCTRQVAGYLSYNEQFF. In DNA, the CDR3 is TGCTGTACAAGACAGGTCGCGGGGTATCTCTCCTACAATGAGCAGTTCTTC.

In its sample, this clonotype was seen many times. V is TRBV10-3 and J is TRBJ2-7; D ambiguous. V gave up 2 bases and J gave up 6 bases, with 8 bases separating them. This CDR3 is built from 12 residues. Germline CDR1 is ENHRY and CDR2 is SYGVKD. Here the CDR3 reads CAISEATSEQYF. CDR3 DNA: TGTGCCATCAGTGAGGCCACCTCCGAGCAGTACTTC.

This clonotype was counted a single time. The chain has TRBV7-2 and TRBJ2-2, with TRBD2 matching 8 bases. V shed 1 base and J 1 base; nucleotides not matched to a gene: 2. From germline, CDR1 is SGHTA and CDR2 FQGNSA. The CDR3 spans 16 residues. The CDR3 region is CASSLGAGENTGELFF. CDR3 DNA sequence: TGTGCCAGCAGCTTAGGAGCGGGGGAGAACACCGGGGAGCTGTTTTTT.

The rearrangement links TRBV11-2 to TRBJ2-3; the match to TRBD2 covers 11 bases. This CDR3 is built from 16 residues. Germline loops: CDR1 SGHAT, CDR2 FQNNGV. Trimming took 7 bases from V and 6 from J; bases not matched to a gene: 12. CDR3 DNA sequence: TGTGCCAGCACCAACACCGTAGCGGGGGGGACGGATACGCAGTATTTT. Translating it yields CASTNTVAGGTDTQYF. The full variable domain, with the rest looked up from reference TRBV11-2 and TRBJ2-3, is EAGVAQSPRYKIIEKRQSVAFWCNPISGHATLYWYQQILGQGPKLLIQFQNNGVVDDSQLPKDRFSAERLKGVDSTLKIQPAKLEDSAVYLCASTNTVAGGTDTQYFGPGTRLTVL.

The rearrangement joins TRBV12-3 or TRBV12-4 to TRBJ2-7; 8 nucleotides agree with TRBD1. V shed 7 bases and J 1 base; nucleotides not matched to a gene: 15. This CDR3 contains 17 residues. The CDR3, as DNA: TGTGCCAGCACCGATTCTGACTGGACAGGGCGATCCTACGAGCAGTACTTC. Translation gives CASTDSDWTGRSYEQYF.

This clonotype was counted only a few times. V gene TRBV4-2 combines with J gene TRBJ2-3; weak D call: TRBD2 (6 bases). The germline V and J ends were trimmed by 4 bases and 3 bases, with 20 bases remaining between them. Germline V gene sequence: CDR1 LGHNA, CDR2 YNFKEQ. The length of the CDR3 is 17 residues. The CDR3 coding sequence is TGTGCCAGCAGCCCTATGGAGGGGACGGTCGTAACAGATACGCAGTATTTT. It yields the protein CASSPMEGTVVTDTQYF.

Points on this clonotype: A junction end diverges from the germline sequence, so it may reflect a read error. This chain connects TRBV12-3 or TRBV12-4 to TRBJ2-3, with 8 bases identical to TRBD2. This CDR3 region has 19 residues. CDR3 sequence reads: CTSSLGVDGGALFVHTQYF. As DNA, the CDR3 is TGTACCAGCAGTTTAGGAGTCGACGGGGGGGCCTTGTTCGTCCATACGCAGTATTTT.

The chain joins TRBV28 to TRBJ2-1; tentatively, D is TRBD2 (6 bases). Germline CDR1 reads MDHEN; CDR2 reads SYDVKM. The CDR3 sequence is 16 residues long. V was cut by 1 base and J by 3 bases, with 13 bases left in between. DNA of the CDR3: TGTGCCAGCAGTTTATTAGGAGGGGCCGTCTACAATGAGCAGTTCTTC. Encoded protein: CASSLLGGAVYNEQFF.

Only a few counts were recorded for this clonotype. The CDR3 region is CASSFFQSGGYEQYF. Here the CDR3 DNA reads TGTGCCAGCAGCTTTTTCCAGTCGGGCGGCTACGAGCAGTACTTC. The rearrangement joins TRBV7-9 to TRBJ2-7; D is uncertain. The CDR3 is 15 amino acids. Germline values: CDR1 SEHNR, CDR2 FQNEAQ (reference sequence). V was trimmed by 3 bases and J by 3 bases, leaving 15 bases between them.

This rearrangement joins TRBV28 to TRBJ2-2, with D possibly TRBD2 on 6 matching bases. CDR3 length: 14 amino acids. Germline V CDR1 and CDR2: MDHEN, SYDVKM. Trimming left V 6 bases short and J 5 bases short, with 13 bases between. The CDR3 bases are TGTGCCAGCAGACCGCTAGCGTCTACCGGGGAGCTGTTTTTT. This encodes CASRPLASTGELFF.

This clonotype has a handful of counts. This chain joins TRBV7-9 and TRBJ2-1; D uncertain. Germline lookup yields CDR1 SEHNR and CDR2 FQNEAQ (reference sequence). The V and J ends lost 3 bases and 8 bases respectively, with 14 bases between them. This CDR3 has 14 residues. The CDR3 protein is CASSLVPGGDEQFF. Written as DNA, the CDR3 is TGTGCCAGCAGCTTGGTCCCAGGTGGGGATGAGCAGTTCTTC. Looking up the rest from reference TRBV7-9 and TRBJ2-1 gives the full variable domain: DTGVSQNPRHKITKRGQNVTFRCDPISEHNRLYWYRQTLGQGPEFLTYFQNEAQLEKSRLLSDRFSAERPKGSFSTLEIQRTEQGDSAMYLCASSLVPGGDEQFFGPGTRLTVL.

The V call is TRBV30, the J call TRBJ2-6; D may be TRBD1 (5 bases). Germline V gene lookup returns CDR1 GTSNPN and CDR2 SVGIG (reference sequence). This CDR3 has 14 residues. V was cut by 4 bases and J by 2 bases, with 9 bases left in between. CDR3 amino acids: CAWTARAGANVLTF. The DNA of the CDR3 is TGTGCCTGGACGGCCAGGGCTGGGGCCAACGTCCTGACTTTC.

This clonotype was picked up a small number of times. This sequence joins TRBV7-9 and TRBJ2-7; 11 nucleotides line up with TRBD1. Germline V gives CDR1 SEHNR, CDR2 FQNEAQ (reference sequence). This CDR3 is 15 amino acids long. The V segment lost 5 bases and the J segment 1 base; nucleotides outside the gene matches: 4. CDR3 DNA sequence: TGTGCCAGCAGCAAGCGGGACAGGGGGTCCTACGAGCAGTACTTC. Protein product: CASSKRDRGSYEQYF.

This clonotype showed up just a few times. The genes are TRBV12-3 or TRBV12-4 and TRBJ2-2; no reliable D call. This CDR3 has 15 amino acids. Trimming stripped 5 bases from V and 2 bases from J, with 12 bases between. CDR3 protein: CASSLTDGNTGELFF. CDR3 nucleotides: TGTGCCAGCAGTCTTACGGACGGTAACACCGGGGAGCTGTTTTTT.

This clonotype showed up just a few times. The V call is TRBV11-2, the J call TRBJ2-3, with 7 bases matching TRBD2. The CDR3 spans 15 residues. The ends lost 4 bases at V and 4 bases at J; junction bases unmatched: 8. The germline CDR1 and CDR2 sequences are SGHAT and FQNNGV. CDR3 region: CASSWGRGAPDTQYF. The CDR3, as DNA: TGTGCCAGCAGCTGGGGGAGGGGAGCCCCAGATACGCAGTATTTT.

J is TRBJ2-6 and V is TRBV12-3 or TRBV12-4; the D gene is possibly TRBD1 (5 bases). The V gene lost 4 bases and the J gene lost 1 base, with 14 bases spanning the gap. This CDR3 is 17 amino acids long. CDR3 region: CASSSELPGSGANVLTF. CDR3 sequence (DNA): TGTGCCAGCAGTTCGGAACTACCAGGGTCTGGGGCCAACGTCCTGACTTTC.

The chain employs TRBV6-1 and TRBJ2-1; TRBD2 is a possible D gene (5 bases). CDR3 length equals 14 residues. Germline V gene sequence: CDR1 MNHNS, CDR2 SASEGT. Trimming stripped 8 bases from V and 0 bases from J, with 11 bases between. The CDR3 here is CASSTGSSYNEQFF. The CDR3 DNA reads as TGTGCCAGCTCCACGGGGAGCTCCTACAATGAGCAGTTCTTC.

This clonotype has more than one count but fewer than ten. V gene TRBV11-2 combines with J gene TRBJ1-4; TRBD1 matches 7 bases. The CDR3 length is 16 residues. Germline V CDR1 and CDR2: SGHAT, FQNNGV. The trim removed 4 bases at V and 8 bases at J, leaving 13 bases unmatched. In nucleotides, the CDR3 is TGTGCCAGCAGCTACCTGGGACAGCCGGGAAACGAAAAACTGTTTTTT. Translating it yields CASSYLGQPGNEKLFF.

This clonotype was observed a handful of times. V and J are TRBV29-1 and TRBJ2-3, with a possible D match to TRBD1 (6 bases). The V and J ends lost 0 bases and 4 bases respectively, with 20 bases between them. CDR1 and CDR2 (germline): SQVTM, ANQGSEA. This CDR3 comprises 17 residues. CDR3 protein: CSVEDQGPGSRADTQYF. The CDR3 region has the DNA TGCAGCGTTGAAGATCAGGGGCCGGGATCCCGGGCAGATACGCAGTATTTT.

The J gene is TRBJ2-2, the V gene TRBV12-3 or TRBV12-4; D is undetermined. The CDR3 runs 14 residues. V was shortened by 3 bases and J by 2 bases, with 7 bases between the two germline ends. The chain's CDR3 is CASSFDTNTGELFF. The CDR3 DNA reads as TGTGCCAGCAGTTTTGATACCAACACCGGGGAGCTGTTTTTT.

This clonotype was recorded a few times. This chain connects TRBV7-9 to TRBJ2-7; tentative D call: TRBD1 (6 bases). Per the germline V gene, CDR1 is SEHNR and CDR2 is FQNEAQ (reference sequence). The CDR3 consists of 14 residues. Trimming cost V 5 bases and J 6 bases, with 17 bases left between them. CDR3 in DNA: TGTGCCAGCAGCCCAAGTGGGGGCCCGGGCGAGCAGTACTTC. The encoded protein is CASSPSGGPGEQYF.

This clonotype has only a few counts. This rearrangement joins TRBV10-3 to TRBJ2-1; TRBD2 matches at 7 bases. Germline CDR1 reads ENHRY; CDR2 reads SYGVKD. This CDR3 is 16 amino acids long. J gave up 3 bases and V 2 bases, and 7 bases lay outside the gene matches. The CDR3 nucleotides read TGTGCCATCAGTGAGAACCTAGCGGAAAGCTACAATGAGCAGTTCTTC. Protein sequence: CAISENLAESYNEQFF.

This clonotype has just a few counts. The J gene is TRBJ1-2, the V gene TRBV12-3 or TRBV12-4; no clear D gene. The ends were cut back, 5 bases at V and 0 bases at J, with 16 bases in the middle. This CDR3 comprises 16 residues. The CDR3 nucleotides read TGTGCCAGCAGTCAAGGCGGACGGCGATCTAACTATGGCTACACCTTC. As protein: CASSQGGRRSNYGYTF.

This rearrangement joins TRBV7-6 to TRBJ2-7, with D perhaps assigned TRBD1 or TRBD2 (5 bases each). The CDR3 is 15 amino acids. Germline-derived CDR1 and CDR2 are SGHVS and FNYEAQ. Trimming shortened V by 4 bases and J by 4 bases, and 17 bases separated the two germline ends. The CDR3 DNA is TGTGCCAGCAGCTCATCCCCGGGACCAAGGTACGAGCAGTACTTC. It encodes CASSSSPGPRYEQYF.